Each of the 16 T cell receptor beta chains below was sequenced from the same sample in a study of cytomegalovirus exposure and HLA in healthy donors. It was with 60 Vbeta and 13 Jbeta primers that the PCR ran. The repertoire was sequenced with immunoSEQ multiplex PCR; TCRdb's copy has only in-frame clones and lacks some. Of tens of thousands of clones listed, around three quarters are singletons. Sequenced input: PBMCs. These TCRs come from a woman in her forties or fifties in good health and CMV-seropositive.

This clone qualifies as medium-sized. V and J are TRBV7-2 and TRBJ1-2, with D perhaps matching TRBD1 (6 bases). The CDR3 runs 13 residues. Trimming took off 7 bases at V and 6 bases at J, with 15 bases between the two ends. Germline CDR1 reads SGHTA; CDR2 reads FQGNSA. In DNA form, the CDR3 reads TGTGCCAGCACCCTTACAGGGTTCGATGGCTACACCTTC. It yields the protein CASTLTGFDGYTF.

The J gene is TRBJ1-5, the V gene TRBV4-3, with D perhaps TRBD1 (6 bases). Trimming removed 4 bases from V and 8 bases from J, with 12 bases in between. This CDR3 contains 13 residues. Germline assignment: CDR1 LGHNA and CDR2 YSLEER. CDR3 DNA sequence: TGCGCCAGCAGCCGACAGGTTCGAGAGCCCCAGCATTTT. Protein sequence: CASSRQVREPQHF.

In its sample, this clone was seen a few times. V gene TRBV6-5 combines with J gene TRBJ2-2; no clear D. In germline, CDR1 is MNHEY, CDR2 SVGAGI. Between the trimmed V and J ends, which lost 5 bases and 0 bases, there was a span of 7 bases. There are 14 residues in the CDR3. CDR3 DNA sequence: TGTGCCAGCAGTGCAACGGCGAACACCGGGGAGCTGTTTTTT. The encoded protein is CASSATANTGELFF.

The gene calls are TRBV27 and TRBJ1-1; 9 bases are shared with TRBD1. With 5 bases clipped from V and 0 bases from J, the junction kept 7 bases outside the gene matches. CDR3 length: 16 amino acids. From germline, CDR1 is MNHEY and CDR2 SMNVEV (reference sequence). CDR3 sequence: CASSPGQGRLNTEAFF. As DNA, the CDR3 is TGTGCCAGCAGTCCCGGACAGGGGCGGCTGAACACTGAAGCTTTCTTT.

The sample holds a few counts of this clone. V usage is TRBV7-2 and J usage is TRBJ2-3; maybe TRBD2 (5 bases). Trimming left V 5 bases short and J 0 bases short, with 12 bases between. This CDR3 has 15 amino acids. Germline V gene sequence: CDR1 SGHTA, CDR2 FQGNSA. CDR3 residues: CASSPDYLSTDTQYF. The DNA for the CDR3 is TGTGCCAGCAGCCCTGACTACCTAAGCACAGATACGCAGTATTTT. Variable domain in full (rest from reference TRBV7-2 and TRBJ2-3): GAGVSQSPSNKVTEKGKDVELRCDPISGHTALYWYRQSLGQGLEFLIYFQGNSAPDKSGLPSDRFSAERTGGSVSTLTIQRTQQEDSAVYLCASSPDYLSTDTQYFGPGTRLTVL.

The V call is TRBV6-5, the J call TRBJ2-1; the D is unclear. The V end lost 11 bases, the J end lost 6 bases, and 17 bases lay between the germline ends. This CDR3 has 13 amino acids. The germline V gene encodes CDR1 MNHEY and CDR2 SVGAGI. CDR3 bases: TGTGCCTCCAGGCCCTCCGCTGTCAATGAGCAGTTCTTC. Translation: CASRPSAVNEQFF.

As for this clone: The junction differs from germline at one of its ends, possibly a read error. This chain's CDR3 is CSATPGTSPLF. CDR3 nucleotide sequence: TGCAGTGCTACGCCCGGGACAAGTCCCCTTTTT. The chain links TRBV20-1 to TRBJ2-3, with a tentative D call TRBD1 (6 bases). Germline V gene lookup returns CDR1 DFQATT and CDR2 SNEGSKA (reference sequence). The length of the CDR3 is 11 residues.

The rearrangement uses TRBV9 and TRBJ1-1; possible D gene TRBD1, 6 bases. Per germline, CDR1 SGDLS and CDR2 YYNGEE. Trimming shortened V by 4 bases and J by 10 bases, and 20 bases separated the two germline ends. The length of the CDR3 is 14 residues. The CDR3 spells CASSPYRDTDRAFF. Here the CDR3 DNA reads TGTGCCAGCAGCCCCTACAGGGACACGGACCGAGCTTTCTTT.

This chain uses TRBV11-3 with TRBJ2-3; 14 nucleotides line up with TRBD2. CDR3 length: 16 residues. CDR1 and CDR2 from the germline V gene are SGHNT and YENEEA. The J segment lost 3 bases and the V segment lost 5 bases, leaving 4 bases of the junction unmatched. CDR3 amino acids: CASSGLAGGQTDTQYF. The CDR3, as DNA: TGTGCCAGCAGCGGACTAGCGGGAGGCCAAACAGATACGCAGTATTTT.

The chain has TRBV12-2 and TRBJ1-1; TRBD1 is the table's D call and was not checked against the DNA. TRBV12-2 is assigned pseudogene status. This CDR3 has 16 residues. In DNA form, the CDR3 reads TGTGCAAGTCGCTCACGAAGCCGGGACAGGGGGCCGAAAGCTTTCTTT. It translates to CASRSRSRDRGPKAFF.

The chain is built from TRBV7-3 and TRBJ2-7; possible D gene TRBD1, 5 bases. The CDR3 sequence is 17 residues long. Germline V gene data show CDR1 as SGHTA and CDR2 as FQGTGA. Deletions cut 2 bases from V and 0 bases from J, with 17 bases between. The CDR3 sequence: CASSLRNQGTGSYEQYF. CDR3 sequence (DNA): TGTGCCAGCAGCTTACGGAATCAGGGCACGGGCTCCTACGAGCAGTACTTC.

The J gene is TRBJ1-6, the V gene TRBV6-5; no definite D call. Germline CDR1 is MNHEY and CDR2 is SVGAGI. This CDR3 spans 14 amino acids. Between the trimmed V and J ends, which lost 7 bases and 5 bases, there was a span of 12 bases. The CDR3 DNA reads as TGTGCCAGCACCCTCGGAGAGAATAATTCACCCCTCCACTTT. Protein sequence: CASTLGENNSPLHF.

In its sample, this clone was seen once. The gene calls are TRBV2 and TRBJ2-1, with 9 nucleotides matching TRBD1. Trimming took 6 bases from V and 7 from J; bases not matched to a gene: 4. The CDR3 covers 13 residues. Germline CDR1 and CDR2: SNHLY and FYNNEI. The CDR3 DNA reads TGTGCCAGCAGACCGACAGGGGGTAATGAGCAGTTCTTC. Translating it yields CASRPTGGNEQFF.

This sequence joins TRBV27 and TRBJ1-2, with a tentative D call TRBD1 (5 bases). This CDR3 comprises 13 residues. The germline V and J ends were trimmed by 7 bases and 8 bases, with 17 bases remaining between them. CDR1 and CDR2 (germline): MNHEY, SMNVEV (reference sequence). DNA for the CDR3: TGTGCCAGCAAACACAGGTCCTTTATGGGCTACACCTTC. This encodes CASKHRSFMGYTF.

This clone showed up just a few times. The chain employs TRBV28 and TRBJ1-2; D perhaps matches TRBD1 (5 bases). Per the germline V gene, CDR1 is MDHEN and CDR2 is SYDVKM. The length of the CDR3 is 13 residues. Between the trimmed V and J ends, which lost 11 bases and 5 bases, there was a span of 18 bases. The CDR3 region is CAGRRGRDYGYTF. The CDR3 DNA follows: TGTGCCGGTCGGAGGGGCAGGGATTATGGCTACACCTTC.

This clone was seen only once. This chain joins TRBV2 and TRBJ2-1; 8 nucleotides align to TRBD2. With V trimmed by 7 bases and J by 0 bases, 17 bases remained unmatched. This CDR3 has 19 residues. CDR1 is SNHLY and CDR2 is FYNNEI in the germline V gene. The CDR3 DNA is TGTGCCAGCACTCCACGACTGGCGGGGGGTTCGAGCTCCTACAATGAGCAGTTCTTC. Amino acid sequence: CASTPRLAGGSSSYNEQFF.